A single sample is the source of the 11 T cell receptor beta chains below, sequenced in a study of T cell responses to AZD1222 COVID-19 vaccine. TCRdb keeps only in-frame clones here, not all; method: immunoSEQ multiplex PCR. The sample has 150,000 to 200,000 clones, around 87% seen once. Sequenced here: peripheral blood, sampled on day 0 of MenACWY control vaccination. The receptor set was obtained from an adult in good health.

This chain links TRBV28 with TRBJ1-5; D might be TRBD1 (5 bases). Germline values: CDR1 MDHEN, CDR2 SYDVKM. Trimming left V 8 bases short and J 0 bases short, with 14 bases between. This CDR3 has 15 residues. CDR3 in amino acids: CASCFRGYSNQPQHF. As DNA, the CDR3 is TGTGCCAGCTGCTTTAGGGGATATAGCAATCAGCCCCAGCATTTT.

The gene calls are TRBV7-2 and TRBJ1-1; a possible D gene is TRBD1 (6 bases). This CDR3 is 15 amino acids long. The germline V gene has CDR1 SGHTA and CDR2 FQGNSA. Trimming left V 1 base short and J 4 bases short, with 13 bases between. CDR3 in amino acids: CASSLGGRLGTEAFF. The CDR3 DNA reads TGTGCCAGCAGCTTAGGGGGGCGCCTGGGCACTGAAGCTTTCTTT.

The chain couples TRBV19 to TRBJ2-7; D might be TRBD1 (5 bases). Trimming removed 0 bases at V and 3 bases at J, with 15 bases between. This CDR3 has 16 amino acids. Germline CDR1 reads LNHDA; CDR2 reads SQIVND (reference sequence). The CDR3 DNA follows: TGTGCCAGTAGTATAGAACCCGGTGGCAGGGTCTACGAGCAGTACTTC. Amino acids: CASSIEPGGRVYEQYF.

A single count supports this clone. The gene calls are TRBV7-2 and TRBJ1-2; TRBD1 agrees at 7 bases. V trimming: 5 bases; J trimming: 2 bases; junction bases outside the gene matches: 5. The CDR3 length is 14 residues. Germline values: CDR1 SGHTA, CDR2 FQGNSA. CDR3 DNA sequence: TGTGCCAGCAGCGTCGACAGGGTAAACTATGGCTACACCTTC. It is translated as CASSVDRVNYGYTF.

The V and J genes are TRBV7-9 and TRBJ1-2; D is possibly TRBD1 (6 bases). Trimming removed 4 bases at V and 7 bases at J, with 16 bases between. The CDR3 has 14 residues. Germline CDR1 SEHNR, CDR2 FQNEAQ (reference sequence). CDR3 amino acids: CASSYNLQGGGYTF. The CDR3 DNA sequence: TGTGCCAGCAGCTATAACCTACAGGGAGGTGGCTACACCTTC.

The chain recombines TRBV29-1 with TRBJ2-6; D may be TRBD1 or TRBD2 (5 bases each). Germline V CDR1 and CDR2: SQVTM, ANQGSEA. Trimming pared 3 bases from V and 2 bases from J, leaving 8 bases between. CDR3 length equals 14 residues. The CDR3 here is CSVERDPGANVLTF. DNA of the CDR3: TGCAGCGTTGAGAGGGACCCTGGGGCCAACGTCCTGACTTTC.

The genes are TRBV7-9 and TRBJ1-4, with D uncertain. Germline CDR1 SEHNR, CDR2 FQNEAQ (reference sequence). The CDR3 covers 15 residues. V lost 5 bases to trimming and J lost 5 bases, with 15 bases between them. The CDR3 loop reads CASSARTVENEKLFF. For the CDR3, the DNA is TGTGCCAGCAGCGCCAGGACGGTCGAGAATGAAAAACTGTTTTTT.

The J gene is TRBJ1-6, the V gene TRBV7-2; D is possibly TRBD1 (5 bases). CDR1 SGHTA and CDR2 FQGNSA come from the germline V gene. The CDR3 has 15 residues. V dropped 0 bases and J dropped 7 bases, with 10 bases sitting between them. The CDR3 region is CASSLAPGPNSPLHF. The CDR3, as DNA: TGTGCCAGCAGCTTAGCGCCGGGACCGAATTCACCCCTCCACTTT.

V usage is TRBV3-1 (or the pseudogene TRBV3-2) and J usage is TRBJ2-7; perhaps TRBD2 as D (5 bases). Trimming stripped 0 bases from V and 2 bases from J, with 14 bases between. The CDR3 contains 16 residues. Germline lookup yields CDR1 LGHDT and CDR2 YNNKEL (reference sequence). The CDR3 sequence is CASSQELVRYPYEQYF. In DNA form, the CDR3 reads TGTGCCAGCAGCCAAGAACTAGTTCGGTACCCCTACGAGCAGTACTTC.

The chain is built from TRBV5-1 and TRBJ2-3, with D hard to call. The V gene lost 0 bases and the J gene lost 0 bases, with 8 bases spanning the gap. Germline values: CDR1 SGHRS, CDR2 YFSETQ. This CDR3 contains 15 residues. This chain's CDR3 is CASSLVSGSTDTQYF. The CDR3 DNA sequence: TGCGCCAGCAGCTTGGTTTCAGGTAGCACAGATACGCAGTATTTT.

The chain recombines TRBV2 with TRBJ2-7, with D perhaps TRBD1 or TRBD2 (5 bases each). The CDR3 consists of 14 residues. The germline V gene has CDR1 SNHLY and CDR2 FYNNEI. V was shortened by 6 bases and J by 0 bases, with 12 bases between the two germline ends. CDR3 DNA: TGTGCCAGCAGAGTTCAGGGACCCTCCTACGAGCAGTACTTC. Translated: CASRVQGPSYEQYF.